Detailed here is one T cell receptor (beta chain). Its binding antigen is unknown. Base qualities are not provided; no much larger clone lies one nucleotide away. High-throughput TCR beta sequencing profiled peripheral blood CD8+ and CD4+ T cells from healthy donors, Susac syndrome patients and multiple sclerosis patients. The healthy donors served as controls matched for age and sex. Bulk CD8+ and CD4+ T cells were purified magnetically by negative isolation, whereas CD8+ TEMRA cells were enriched by FACS. Blood was drawn into EDTA tubes, processed within 24 hours, and PBMCs were isolated by density gradient centrifugation. PBMCs destined for TCR sequencing were cryopreserved in liquid nitrogen and later thawed in a 37 °C water bath. The sorted or isolated CD4+, CD8+ and CD8+ TEMRA cells had a purity of 90% or higher. From the cysteine through the phenylalanine, the CDR3 covers 14 amino acids. Only the CDR3 DNA stays, 42 bases, in frame from base 1. The germline V gene encodes CDR1 SGHTA and CDR2 FQGNSA. Trimming at the junction amounts to 2 bases on V and 1 base on J, and the germline ends lie 9 bases apart.

RNA was extracted with the RNeasy kit and about 0.5 to 1 ug was reverse transcribed using random hexamers. The immunoSEQ multiplex PCR assay, which covers 54 Vbeta and 13 Jbeta segments, was used to amplify TCR beta CDR3 regions. PCR amplification bias was corrected using a synthetic template baseline for primer optimization and computational correction. The authors processed their data as follows. Only productive sequences were kept, with reads annotated to V, D and J genes according to IMGT and analyzed in immunoSEQ Analyzer. To calculate clonality, Shannon entropy was normalized by log2 of the number of productive unique sequences and then subtracted from one. Public and private clones were assessed among the 100 most prevalent clones of each patient and control. A clone was defined as Susac-specific if it was absent from the healthy and MS cohorts, from roughly 1,000 published viral clones and from other ImmuneACCESS disease sequences. TCRdb applied fastp at Q25 and MiXCR to the public reads, then kept only in-frame beta chains. One record per CDR3 amino acid sequence lists the most common genes and DNA. In this record, the V and J calls reflect TCRdb's handling and not the investigators' own analysis. The table for this sample lists 15,000 to 20,000 distinct CDR3 sequences; 90% to 95% of them were counted only once. Together, the top ten hold about 0.21% of the sample.

The sample is drawn from a study of CD8 T cells in Susac syndrome (dated by TCRdb to the late 2010s). The study in broad terms: Whether CD8+ T cell activation and differentiation in Susac syndrome was antigen driven was tested using repertoire sequencing. CD8+ T cell repertoire clonality was compared between some 13 healthy donors, some 14 Susac syndrome patients and 15 multiple sclerosis patients.

Overall study outcomes, separate from this receptor: The number of individuals in the TCR sequencing and HLA analysis was acknowledged as relatively small.

The source material was CD8+ T cells from PBMCs. The clonotype originates from a human donor in good health. Recombination linked TRBV7-2 to TRBJ2-7, with the identity of the D gene unclear. DNA sequence: TGTGCCAGCAGCTTACGAGCGCGGTCCTACGAGCAGTACTTC. This is translated as CASSLRARSYEQYF.